The 8 T cell receptor beta chains in this list originate from one sample, sequenced in a study of cytomegalovirus exposure and HLA in healthy donors. In the PCR, 60 Vbeta and 13 Jbeta primers were used. Assay used: immunoSEQ multiplex PCR; TCRdb lists only in-frame clones, some missing. In the table there are about 120,000 clones, 75% to 85% of which are singletons. The sample comprised PBMCs. The receptors were sampled from a female donor in good health and CMV-seropositive.

This chain connects TRBV5-1 to TRBJ2-1, with TRBD1 matching 10 bases. V lost 5 bases to trimming and J lost 0 bases; unmatched junction nucleotides: 11. Germline V gene sequence: CDR1 SGHRS, CDR2 YFSETQ. There are 18 residues in the CDR3. CDR3 loop: CASRSGTGVISSYNEQFF. CDR3 nucleotide sequence: TGCGCCAGCAGGTCCGGGACAGGGGTTATCAGCTCCTACAATGAGCAGTTCTTC.

V gene TRBV30 combines with J gene TRBJ1-5, with 7 positions matching TRBD1. J lost 4 bases, V lost 2 bases, and 2 bases had no gene match. The CDR3 contains 13 residues. Germline CDR1 reads GTSNPN; CDR2 reads SVGIG (reference sequence). CDR3: CAWSRQGNQPQHF. The CDR3 DNA reads as TGTGCCTGGAGTCGACAGGGTAATCAGCCCCAGCATTTT.

The chain joins TRBV5-6 to TRBJ2-3; 12 nucleotides line up with TRBD2. The CDR3 is 16 residues long. The J segment lost 2 bases and the V segment lost 4 bases, leaving 5 bases of the junction unmatched. CDR1 is SGHDT and CDR2 is YYEEEE in the germline V gene. CDR3 loop: CASSPWTSGDTDTQYF. For the CDR3, the DNA is TGTGCCAGCAGCCCGTGGACTAGCGGGGACACAGATACGCAGTATTTT. Using reference TRBV5-6 and TRBJ2-3 for the parts outside the CDR3, the full variable domain is DAGVTQSPTHLIKTRGQQVTLRCSPKSGHDTVSWYQQALGQGPQFIFQYYEEEERQRGNFPDRFSGHQFPNYSSELNVNALLLGDSALYLCASSPWTSGDTDTQYFGPGTRLTVL.

This clone was picked up a small number of times. J is TRBJ2-7 and V is TRBV28, with 8 bases fitting TRBD2. Trimming took 6 bases from V and 3 from J; bases not matched to a gene: 10. This CDR3 contains 15 residues. CDR1 MDHEN and CDR2 SYDVKM come from the germline V gene. The DNA for the CDR3 is TGTGCCAGCAGCCCCGGGGGGGGACTAAACTACGAGCAGTACTTC. Translation: CASSPGGGLNYEQYF.

The genes are TRBV2 and TRBJ1-1; the D gene is possibly TRBD1 (5 bases). This CDR3 comprises 17 residues. Trimming removed 1 base from V and 0 bases from J, with 15 bases in between. Germline loops: CDR1 SNHLY, CDR2 FYNNEI. The DNA for the CDR3 is TGTGCCAGCAGTGAAGGTGGGGTAACAGGTATGAACACTGAAGCTTTCTTT. Protein: CASSEGGVTGMNTEAFF.

V usage is TRBV27 and J usage is TRBJ1-1, with D perhaps TRBD1 (6 bases). The CDR3 has 14 amino acids. Germline V gene lookup returns CDR1 MNHEY and CDR2 SMNVEV (reference sequence). Trimming cost V 4 bases and J 3 bases, with 12 bases left between them. The CDR3 nucleotides are TGTGCCAGCAGTTGGGGGCGTAAACACACTGAAGCTTTCTTT. This gives the protein CASSWGRKHTEAFF.

The chain joins TRBV4-3 to TRBJ2-7; D remains unclear. Germline lookup yields CDR1 LGHNA and CDR2 YSLEER. The CDR3 length is 13 residues. V was trimmed by 0 bases and J by 1 base, leaving 4 bases between them. CDR3 sequence (DNA): TGCGCCAGCAGCCAAGACAGGTCCTACGAGCAGTACTTC. Residues: CASSQDRSYEQYF.

The CDR3 loop is CASSPRTSVHTDTQYF. The CDR3 coding sequence is TGTGCCAGCAGCCCCCGGACTAGCGTTCACACAGATACGCAGTATTTT. V gene TRBV9 combines with J gene TRBJ2-3, with 9 bases aligning to TRBD2. This CDR3 contains 16 residues. The ends lost 4 bases at V and 2 bases at J; junction bases unmatched: 8. Germline assignment: CDR1 SGDLS and CDR2 YYNGEE.